Listed below are T cell receptor beta chains from one sample, sequenced in a study of cytomegalovirus exposure and HLA in healthy donors. Repertoires were generated with immunoSEQ multiplex PCR, while TCRdb's copy carries only in-frame clones and drops some. The sample lists tens of thousands of clones, around 97% seen once, with about a tenth in the top ten. The sequenced sample was PBMCs. These receptors all stem from a man younger than 45 in good health and CMV-seropositive. CDR3s include the opening cysteine and the closing phenylalanine or tryptophan.

j_call: TRBJ2-7
v_call: TRBV7-9
cdr3_aa: CASSPNRINEQYF

j_call: TRBJ2-7
v_call: TRBV4-1
cdr3_aa: CASSQVSGPPRGEQYF

j_call: TRBJ2-2
v_call: TRBV9
cdr3_aa: CASSVDGRSNTGELFF

j_call: TRBJ2-5
v_call: TRBV7-2
cdr3_aa: CASSPTGTGGSQYF

j_call: TRBJ1-4
v_call: TRBV13
cdr3_aa: CASSSRGGAANEKLFF

j_call: TRBJ1-4
v_call: TRBV5-4
cdr3_aa: CASSLSVSTNEKLFF

j_call: TRBJ1-5
v_call: TRBV19
cdr3_aa: CASSTTGFVGQPQHF

j_call: TRBJ2-7
v_call: TRBV29-1
cdr3_aa: CSVGREPYEQYF

j_call: TRBJ2-2
v_call: TRBV29-1
cdr3_aa: CSVDTLAGVTGELFF

j_call: TRBJ1-1
v_call: TRBV27
cdr3_aa: CASKTGNTEAFF

j_call: TRBJ2-5
v_call: TRBV4-3
cdr3_aa: CASSRRWGQGRGETQYF

j_call: TRBJ2-7
v_call: TRBV5-1
cdr3_aa: CASSLEGRQTLTPYEQYF

j_call: TRBJ2-2
v_call: TRBV27
cdr3_aa: CASKLVAARLANTGELFF

j_call: TRBJ2-6
v_call: TRBV27
cdr3_aa: CASSSSLGGPGANVLTF

j_call: TRBJ1-2
v_call: TRBV27
cdr3_aa: CASSPSLFPGQASYGYTF

j_call: TRBJ1-5
v_call: TRBV6-6
cdr3_aa: CASSLQGSQPQHF

j_call: TRBJ2-1
v_call: TRBV30
cdr3_aa: CAWSTGTSGNEQFF

j_call: TRBJ2-7
v_call: TRBV4-2
cdr3_aa: CASSQGGTSTAEQYF

j_call: TRBJ2-5
v_call: TRBV13
cdr3_aa: CASSSGTRLETQYF

j_call: TRBJ1-4
v_call: TRBV27
cdr3_aa: CASSPNTWDRGLNEKLFF

j_call: TRBJ2-2
v_call: TRBV18
cdr3_aa: CASDSDRGLTGELFF

j_call: TRBJ2-1
v_call: TRBV11-3
cdr3_aa: CASSGPRGSYNEQFF